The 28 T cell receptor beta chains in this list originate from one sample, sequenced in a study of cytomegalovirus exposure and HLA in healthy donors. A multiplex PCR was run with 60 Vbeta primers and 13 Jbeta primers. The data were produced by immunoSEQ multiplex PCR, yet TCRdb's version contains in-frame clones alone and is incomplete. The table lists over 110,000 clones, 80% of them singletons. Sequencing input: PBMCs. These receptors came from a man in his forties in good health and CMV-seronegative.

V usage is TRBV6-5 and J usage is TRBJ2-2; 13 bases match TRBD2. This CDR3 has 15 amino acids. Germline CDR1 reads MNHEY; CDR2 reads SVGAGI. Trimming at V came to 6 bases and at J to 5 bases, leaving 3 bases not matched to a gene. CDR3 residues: CASRLAGGKTGELFF. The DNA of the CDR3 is TGTGCCAGCAGACTAGCGGGGGGGAAAACCGGGGAGCTGTTTTTT.

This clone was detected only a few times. The CDR3 sequence: CASSVPNSGNTIYF. The CDR3 region has the DNA TGTGCCAGCAGCGTACCTAACTCTGGAAACACCATATATTTT. V and J are TRBV5-5 and TRBJ1-3; D unclear. Trimming took off 4 bases at V and 0 bases at J, with 8 bases between the two ends. Germline V lookup: CDR1 SGHKS, CDR2 YYEKEE (reference sequence). The length of the CDR3 is 14 residues.

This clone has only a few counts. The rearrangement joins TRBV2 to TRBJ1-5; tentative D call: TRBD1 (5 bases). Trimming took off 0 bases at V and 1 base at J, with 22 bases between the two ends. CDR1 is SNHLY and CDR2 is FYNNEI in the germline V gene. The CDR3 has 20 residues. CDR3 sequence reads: CASSEARPRQLRGSNQPQHF. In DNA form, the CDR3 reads TGTGCCAGCAGTGAAGCGCGCCCCAGACAGCTCCGGGGGAGCAATCAGCCCCAGCATTTT.

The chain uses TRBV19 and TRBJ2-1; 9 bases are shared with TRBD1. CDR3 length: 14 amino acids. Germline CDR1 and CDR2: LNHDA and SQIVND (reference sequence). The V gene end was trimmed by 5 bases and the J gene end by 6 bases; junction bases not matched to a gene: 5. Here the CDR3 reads CASSHRTGVNEQFF. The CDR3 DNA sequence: TGTGCCAGTAGTCACAGGACAGGGGTCAATGAGCAGTTCTTC.

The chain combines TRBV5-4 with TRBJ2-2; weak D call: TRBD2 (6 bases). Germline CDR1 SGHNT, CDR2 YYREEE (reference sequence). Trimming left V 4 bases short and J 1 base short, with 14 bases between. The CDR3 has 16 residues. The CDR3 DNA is TGTGCCAGCAGCCGTGCGGGGCTTGAGAACACCGGGGAGCTGTTTTTT. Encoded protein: CASSRAGLENTGELFF.

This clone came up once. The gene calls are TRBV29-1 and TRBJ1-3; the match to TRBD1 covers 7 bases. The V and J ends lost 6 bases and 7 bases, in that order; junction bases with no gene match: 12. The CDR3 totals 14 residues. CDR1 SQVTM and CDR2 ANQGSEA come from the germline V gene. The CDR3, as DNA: TGCAGCGTCGACAGGGTGCCTGCCGGGAACACCATATATTTT. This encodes CSVDRVPAGNTIYF.

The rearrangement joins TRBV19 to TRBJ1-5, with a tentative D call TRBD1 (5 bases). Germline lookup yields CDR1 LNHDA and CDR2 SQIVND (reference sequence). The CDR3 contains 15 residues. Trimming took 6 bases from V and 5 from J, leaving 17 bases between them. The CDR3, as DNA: TGTGCCAGTAGCCTGGCCCAACAGGCATATCAGCCCCAGCATTTT. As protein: CASSLAQQAYQPQHF.

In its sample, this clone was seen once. The CDR3 nucleotides are TGTGCCAGCAGCCGTGAATGGACAGGCTCTGGGGCCAACGTCCTGACTTTC. Translated, it gives CASSREWTGSGANVLTF. The V call is TRBV9, the J call TRBJ2-6; 7 bases align to TRBD1. This CDR3 comprises 17 residues. The V and J ends lost 4 bases and 0 bases, in that order; junction bases with no gene match: 7. Germline V gene data show CDR1 as SGDLS and CDR2 as YYNGEE.

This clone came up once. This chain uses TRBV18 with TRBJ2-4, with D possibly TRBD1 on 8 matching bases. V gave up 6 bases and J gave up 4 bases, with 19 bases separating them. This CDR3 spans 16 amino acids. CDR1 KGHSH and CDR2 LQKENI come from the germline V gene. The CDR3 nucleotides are TGTGCCAGCTCCCTCTCGGCACAGGGGGGGAAAAACATTCAGTACTTC. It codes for CASSLSAQGGKNIQYF.

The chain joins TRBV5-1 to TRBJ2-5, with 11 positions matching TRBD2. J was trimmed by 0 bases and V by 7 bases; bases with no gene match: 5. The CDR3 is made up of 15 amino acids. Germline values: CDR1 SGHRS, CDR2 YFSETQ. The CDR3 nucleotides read TGCGCCAGCGGCCAACTAGCGGGGGACCAAGAGACCCAGTACTTC. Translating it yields CASGQLAGDQETQYF.

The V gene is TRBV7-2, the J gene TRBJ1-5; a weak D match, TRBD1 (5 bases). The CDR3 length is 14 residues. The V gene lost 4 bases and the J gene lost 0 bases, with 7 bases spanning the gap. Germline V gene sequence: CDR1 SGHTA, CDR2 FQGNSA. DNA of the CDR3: TGTGCCAGCAGCTCGCAGGGTAGCAATCAGCCCCAGCATTTT. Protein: CASSSQGSNQPQHF.

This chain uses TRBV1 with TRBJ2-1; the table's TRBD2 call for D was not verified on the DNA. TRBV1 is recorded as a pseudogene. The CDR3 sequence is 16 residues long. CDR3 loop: CTSSQELADGAHEQFF. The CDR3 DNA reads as TGCACCAGCAGCCAAGAACTAGCGGATGGAGCCCATGAGCAGTTCTTC.

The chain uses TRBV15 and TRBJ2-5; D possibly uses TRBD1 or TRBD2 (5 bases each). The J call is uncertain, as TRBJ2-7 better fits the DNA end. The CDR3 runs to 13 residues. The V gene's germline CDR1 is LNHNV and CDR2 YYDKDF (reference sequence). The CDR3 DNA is TGTGCCACCAGCAGGGGGGACTCCTACGAGCAGTACTTC. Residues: CATSRGDSYEQYF.

Written as DNA, the CDR3 is TGTGCCAGCAGCTTGGGGGACAGGGGGCGGGAGACCCAGTACTTC. Translation gives CASSLGDRGRETQYF. This chain uses TRBV5-6 with TRBJ2-5; 12 nucleotides line up with TRBD1. Germline-derived CDR1 and CDR2 are SGHDT and YYEEEE. The CDR3 has 15 residues. V lost 0 bases and J lost 5; bases outside the gene matches: 2.

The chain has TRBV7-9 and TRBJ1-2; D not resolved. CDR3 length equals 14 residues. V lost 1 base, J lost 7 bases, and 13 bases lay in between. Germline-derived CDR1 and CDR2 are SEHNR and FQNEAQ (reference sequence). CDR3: CASSLDETRGGYTF. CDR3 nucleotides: TGTGCCAGCAGCTTAGACGAGACCCGCGGTGGCTACACCTTC.

CDR3: CASSYEGGGNSPLHF. CDR3 bases: TGTGCCAGCAGTTACGAGGGAGGAGGAAATTCACCCCTCCACTTT. The V call is TRBV6-5, the J call TRBJ1-6; no definite D call. The V gene lost 2 bases and the J gene lost 7 bases, with 12 bases spanning the gap. The CDR3 contains 15 residues. Germline CDR1 reads MNHEY; CDR2 reads SVGAGI.

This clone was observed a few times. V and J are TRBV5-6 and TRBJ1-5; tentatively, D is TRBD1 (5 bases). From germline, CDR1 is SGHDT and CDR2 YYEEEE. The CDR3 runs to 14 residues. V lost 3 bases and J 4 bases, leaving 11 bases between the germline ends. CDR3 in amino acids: CASSSDRINQPQHF. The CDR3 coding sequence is TGTGCCAGCAGCTCAGACAGAATTAATCAGCCCCAGCATTTT.

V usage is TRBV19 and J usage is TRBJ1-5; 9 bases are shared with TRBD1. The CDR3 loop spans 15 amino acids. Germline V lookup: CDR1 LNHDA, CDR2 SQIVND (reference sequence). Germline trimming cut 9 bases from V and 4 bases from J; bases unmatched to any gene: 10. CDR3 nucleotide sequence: TGTGCCAGCCGGCTGGGAGACAGGGGGAATCAGCCCCAGCATTTT. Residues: CASRLGDRGNQPQHF.

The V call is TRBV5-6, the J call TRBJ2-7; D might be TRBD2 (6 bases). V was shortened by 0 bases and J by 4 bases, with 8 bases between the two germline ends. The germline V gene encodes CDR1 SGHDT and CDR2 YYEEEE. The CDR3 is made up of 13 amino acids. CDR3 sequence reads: CASSLGLGYEQYF. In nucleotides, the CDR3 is TGTGCCAGCAGCTTGGGACTAGGGTACGAGCAGTACTTC.

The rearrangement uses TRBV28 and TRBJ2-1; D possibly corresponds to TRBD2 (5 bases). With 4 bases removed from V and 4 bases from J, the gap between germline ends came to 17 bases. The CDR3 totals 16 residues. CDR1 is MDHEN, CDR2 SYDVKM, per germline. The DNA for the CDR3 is TGTGCCAGCAGTTCCCGACTTACGGGGTCGTACAATGAGCAGTTCTTC. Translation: CASSSRLTGSYNEQFF.

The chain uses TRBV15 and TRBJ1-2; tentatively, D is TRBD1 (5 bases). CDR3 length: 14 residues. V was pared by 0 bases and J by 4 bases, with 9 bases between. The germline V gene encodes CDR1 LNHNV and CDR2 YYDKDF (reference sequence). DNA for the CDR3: TGTGCCACCAGCAGAGATCGGGGGGTCTATGGCTACACCTTC. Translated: CATSRDRGVYGYTF.

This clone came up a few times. The CDR3 DNA sequence: TGTGCCAGCAGTGTTGGAGGGGATCAGCCCCAGCATTTT. Residues: CASSVGGDQPQHF. The rearrangement links TRBV6-1 to TRBJ1-5; D is possibly TRBD1 (5 bases). Germline CDR1 MNHNS, CDR2 SASEGT. The CDR3 sequence is 13 residues long. Trimming removed 4 bases at V and 5 bases at J, with 9 bases between.

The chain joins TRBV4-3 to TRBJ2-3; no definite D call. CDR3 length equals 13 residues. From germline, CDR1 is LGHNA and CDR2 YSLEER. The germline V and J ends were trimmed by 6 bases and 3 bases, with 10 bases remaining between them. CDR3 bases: TGCGCCAGCAGTAATGTGCGGACAGATACGCAGTATTTT. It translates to CASSNVRTDTQYF.

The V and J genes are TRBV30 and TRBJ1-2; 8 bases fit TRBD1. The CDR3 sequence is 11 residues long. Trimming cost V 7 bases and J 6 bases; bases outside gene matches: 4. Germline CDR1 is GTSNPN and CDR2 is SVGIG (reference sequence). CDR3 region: CALYRGDGYTF. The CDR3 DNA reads TGTGCCTTATACAGGGGGGATGGCTACACCTTC.

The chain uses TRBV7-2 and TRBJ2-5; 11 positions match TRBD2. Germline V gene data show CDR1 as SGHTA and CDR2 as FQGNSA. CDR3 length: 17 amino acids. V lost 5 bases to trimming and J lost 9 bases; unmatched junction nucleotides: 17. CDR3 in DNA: TGTGCCAGCAGCCTAGGGGTAGCGGGGGGGCGCCGGGGTCCCCAGTACTTC. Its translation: CASSLGVAGGRRGPQYF.

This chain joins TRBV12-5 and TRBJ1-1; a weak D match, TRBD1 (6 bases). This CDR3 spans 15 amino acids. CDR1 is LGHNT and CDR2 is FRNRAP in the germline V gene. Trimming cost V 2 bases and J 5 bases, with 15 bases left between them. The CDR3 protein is CASGLPGGAWTEAFF. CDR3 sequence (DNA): TGTGCTAGTGGTTTGCCCGGGGGGGCTTGGACTGAAGCTTTCTTT.

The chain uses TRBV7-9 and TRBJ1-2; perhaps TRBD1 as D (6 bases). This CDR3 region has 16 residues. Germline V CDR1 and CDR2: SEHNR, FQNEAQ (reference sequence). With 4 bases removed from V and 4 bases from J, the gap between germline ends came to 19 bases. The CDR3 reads CASSSNLQDRSYGYTF. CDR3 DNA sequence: TGTGCCAGCAGCTCAAACCTCCAGGACAGAAGCTATGGCTACACCTTC.

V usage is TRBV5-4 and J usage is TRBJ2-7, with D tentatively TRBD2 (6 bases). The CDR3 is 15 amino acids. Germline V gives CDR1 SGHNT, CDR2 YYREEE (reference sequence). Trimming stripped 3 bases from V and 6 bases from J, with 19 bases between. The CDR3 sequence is CASSSLLGGVGEQYF. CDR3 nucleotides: TGTGCCAGCAGCTCCCTGTTGGGGGGAGTTGGCGAGCAGTACTTC.